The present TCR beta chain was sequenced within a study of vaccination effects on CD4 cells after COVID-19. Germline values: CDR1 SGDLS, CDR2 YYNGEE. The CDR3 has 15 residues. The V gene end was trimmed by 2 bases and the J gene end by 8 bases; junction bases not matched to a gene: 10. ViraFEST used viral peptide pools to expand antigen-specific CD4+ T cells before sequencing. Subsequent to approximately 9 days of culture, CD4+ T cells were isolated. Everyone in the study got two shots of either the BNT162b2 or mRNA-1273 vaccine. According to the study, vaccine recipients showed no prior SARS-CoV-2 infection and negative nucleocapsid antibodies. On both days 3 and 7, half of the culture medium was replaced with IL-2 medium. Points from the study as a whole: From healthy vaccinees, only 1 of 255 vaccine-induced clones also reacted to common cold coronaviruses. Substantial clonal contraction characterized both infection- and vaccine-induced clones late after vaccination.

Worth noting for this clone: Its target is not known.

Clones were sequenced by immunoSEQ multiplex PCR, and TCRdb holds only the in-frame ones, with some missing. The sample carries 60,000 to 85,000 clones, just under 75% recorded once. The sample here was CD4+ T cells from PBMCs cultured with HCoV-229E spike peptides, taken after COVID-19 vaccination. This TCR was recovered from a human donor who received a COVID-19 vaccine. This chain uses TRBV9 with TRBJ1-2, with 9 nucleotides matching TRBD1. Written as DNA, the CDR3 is TGTGCCAGCAGCGTCTCGGGACAGGGTACCGGAGGCTACACCTTC. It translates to CASSVSGQGTGGYTF.